Below are 32 T cell receptor beta chains sequenced from a single sample in a study of cytomegalovirus exposure and HLA in healthy donors. Researchers ran the PCR with 60 Vbeta and 13 Jbeta primers. This table comes from immunoSEQ multiplex PCR, and its TCRdb copy is limited to in-frame clones, with some not included. The table records approximately 110,000 clones, over 60% of them present only once. Sequences were obtained from PBMCs. Receptors originate from a female donor in good health and CMV-seropositive.

This clone was observed a single time. The chain couples TRBV6-1 to TRBJ1-3, with 8 bases fitting TRBD1. The V gene's germline CDR1 is MNHNS and CDR2 SASEGT. The V and J ends lost 1 base and 7 bases, in that order; junction bases with no gene match: 3. The CDR3 has 14 residues. CDR3 residues: CASSEGNRGNTIYF. The CDR3 DNA reads as TGTGCCAGCAGTGAAGGGAACAGGGGGAACACCATATATTTT.

V and J are TRBV15 and TRBJ2-1, with 10 bases matching TRBD2. Germline V gene sequence: CDR1 LNHNV, CDR2 YYDKDF (reference sequence). The CDR3 runs 12 residues. Trimming removed 4 bases from V and 15 bases from J; junction bases left unmatched: 6. The chain's CDR3 is CATSTSGRARFF. The CDR3 region has the DNA TGTGCCACCAGCACCAGCGGGAGGGCTCGGTTCTTC. The variable domain in full, completed from reference TRBV15 and TRBJ2-1, reads DAMVIQNPRYQVTQFGKPVTLSCSQTLNHNVMYWYQQKSSQAPKLLFHYYDKDFNNEADTPDNFQSRRPNTSFCFLDIRSPGLGDTAMYLCATSTSGRARFFGPGTRLTVL.

The gene calls are TRBV6-6 and TRBJ1-3, with 8 bases that match TRBD1. The trim removed 5 bases at V and 5 bases at J, leaving 8 bases unmatched. The CDR3 sequence is 15 residues long. Per germline, CDR1 MNHNY and CDR2 SVGAGI (reference sequence). DNA for the CDR3: TGTGCCAGCAGTAAACCCCAGGGGGCTCGAAACACCATATATTTT. It yields the protein CASSKPQGARNTIYF.

The rearrangement joins TRBV5-1 to TRBJ2-7; maybe TRBD1 (6 bases). The CDR3 runs 12 residues. The V gene lost 4 bases and the J gene lost 5 bases, with 10 bases spanning the gap. Germline V gene sequence: CDR1 SGHRS, CDR2 YFSETQ. In DNA form, the CDR3 reads TGCGCCAGCAGCGGGTCAGGGGACGAGCAGTACTTC. Amino acids: CASSGSGDEQYF.

The count of this clone is one. The rearrangement links TRBV11-2 to TRBJ2-1; tentatively, D is TRBD2 (5 bases). The CDR3 runs to 16 residues. Per germline, CDR1 SGHAT and CDR2 FQNNGV. Trimming removed 1 base from V and 2 bases from J, with 12 bases in between. The CDR3 protein is CASSLGGSLPYNEQFF. CDR3 DNA: TGTGCCAGCAGCTTAGGAGGGAGCTTACCCTACAATGAGCAGTTCTTC.

As DNA, the CDR3 is TGCGCCAGCAGCTTGGTGGGGGGAGACTATGGCTACACCTTC. This codes for CASSLVGGDYGYTF. The V and J genes are TRBV5-1 and TRBJ1-2; possible D gene TRBD1, 5 bases. Trimming pared 0 bases from V and 3 bases from J, leaving 9 bases between. The CDR3 sequence is 14 residues long. Per the germline V gene, CDR1 is SGHRS and CDR2 is YFSETQ. Using reference TRBV5-1 and TRBJ1-2 for the parts outside the CDR3, the full variable domain is KAGVTQTPRYLIKTRGQQVTLSCSPISGHRSVSWYQQTPGQGLQFLFEYFSETQRNKGNFPGRFSGRQFSNSRSEMNVSTLELGDSALYLCASSLVGGDYGYTFGSGTRLTVV.

The rearrangement joins TRBV29-1 to TRBJ2-7, with a weak D call TRBD2 (5 bases). In germline, CDR1 is SQVTM, CDR2 ANQGSEA. There are 12 residues in the CDR3. The V end was cut by 2 bases, the J end by 6 bases, with 11 bases between. Written as DNA, the CDR3 is TGCAGCGTTGAATCTGGAGGAGGCGAGCAGTACTTC. It is translated as CSVESGGGEQYF.

V and J are TRBV6-6 and TRBJ2-3; 9 bases are a match to TRBD2. The CDR3 runs 16 residues. CDR1 is MNHNY, CDR2 SVGAGI, per germline (reference sequence). V shed 6 bases, J shed 6 bases, and the junction held 13 bases outside the gene matches. The CDR3, as DNA: TGTGCCAGCAGCCCCGCCCTAGCGGGAACCACGGATACGCAGTATTTT. It translates to CASSPALAGTTDTQYF.

The chain is built from TRBV4-1 and TRBJ1-2; 8 bases fit TRBD1. This CDR3 is 17 amino acids long. V was clipped by 3 bases and J by 7 bases; unmatched bases: 16. CDR1 and CDR2 from the germline V gene are MGHRA and YSYEKL. Here the CDR3 DNA reads TGCGCCAGCAGCCACGGGACAGGCCCCCGGACCGCGCGTGGCTACACCTTC. Its translation: CASSHGTGPRTARGYTF.

CDR3 sequence (DNA): TGTGCCAGCAGCTTGGATGGTCGGGGTATCACCGGGGAGCTGTTTTTT. Translated, it gives CASSLDGRGITGELFF. The chain recombines TRBV5-4 with TRBJ2-2; possible D gene TRBD2, 5 bases. This CDR3 region has 16 residues. The V end was cut by 0 bases, the J end by 4 bases, with 13 bases between. Germline CDR1 reads SGHNT; CDR2 reads YYREEE (reference sequence).

V gene TRBV19 combines with J gene TRBJ2-7, with 12 bases identical to TRBD2. There are 16 residues in the CDR3. V gave up 5 bases and J gave up 0 bases; unmatched junction bases: 5. In germline, CDR1 is LNHDA, CDR2 SQIVND (reference sequence). CDR3 DNA: TGTGCCAGTAGTCCCGGACTAGCGGGGCGCTCCTACGAGCAGTACTTC. This translates into CASSPGLAGRSYEQYF.

This rearrangement joins TRBV9 to TRBJ2-2, with D hard to call. With 4 bases removed from V and 1 base from J, the gap between germline ends came to 2 bases. The length of the CDR3 is 12 residues. CDR1 and CDR2 (germline): SGDLS, YYNGEE. The CDR3 here is CASSQNTGELFF. CDR3 sequence (DNA): TGTGCCAGCAGCCAGAACACCGGGGAGCTGTTTTTT.

The chain recombines TRBV28 with TRBJ2-7; 7 bases align to TRBD2. This CDR3 has 13 amino acids. Germline trimming cut 5 bases from V and 4 bases from J; bases unmatched to any gene: 5. Per the germline V gene, CDR1 is MDHEN and CDR2 is SYDVKM. CDR3 DNA: TGTGCCAGCAGTACGAGCGGGAATTACGAGCAGTACTTC. Translated, it gives CASSTSGNYEQYF.

The J gene is TRBJ2-7, the V gene TRBV9; the D gene is possibly TRBD1 (6 bases). This CDR3 is 14 amino acids long. Trimming cost V 3 bases and J 3 bases, with 13 bases left between them. CDR1 is SGDLS, CDR2 YYNGEE, per germline. CDR3 sequence: CASSAETGFYEQYF. The CDR3 coding sequence is TGTGCCAGCAGCGCAGAAACAGGGTTCTACGAGCAGTACTTC.

The rearrangement uses TRBV27 and TRBJ1-5; D uncertain. Germline-derived CDR1 and CDR2 are MNHEY and SMNVEV (reference sequence). V was trimmed by 4 bases and J by 3 bases, leaving 13 bases between them. The CDR3 totals 15 residues. CDR3 amino acids: CASSSLGVLNQPQHF. The CDR3 DNA reads as TGTGCCAGCAGTTCCTTAGGAGTCCTCAATCAGCCCCAGCATTTT.

The chain uses TRBV9 and TRBJ2-5, with D perhaps matching TRBD2 (5 bases). Germline CDR1 and CDR2: SGDLS and YYNGEE. This CDR3 is 14 amino acids long. Trimming removed 4 bases from V and 4 bases from J, with 14 bases in between. CDR3 in amino acids: CASSSQEGGETQYF. CDR3 sequence (DNA): TGTGCCAGCAGCTCCCAAGAAGGAGGAGAGACCCAGTACTTC.

This clone showed up just once. V and J are TRBV2 and TRBJ2-4; D ambiguous. The CDR3 runs 12 residues. V was cut by 4 bases and J by 9 bases, with 10 bases left in between. CDR1 is SNHLY, CDR2 FYNNEI, per germline. CDR3 region: CASSVQGGIQYF. For the CDR3, the DNA is TGTGCCAGCAGTGTCCAAGGCGGCATTCAGTACTTC.

V gene TRBV14 combines with J gene TRBJ2-7, with D possibly matching TRBD1 (6 bases). Trimming cost V 4 bases and J 6 bases, with 19 bases left between them. The CDR3 spans 15 residues. CDR1 and CDR2 from the germline V gene are SGHDN and FVKESK. The CDR3 sequence: CASSPQSFRGGEQYF. The CDR3 DNA follows: TGTGCCAGCAGCCCACAAAGCTTCCGAGGGGGCGAGCAGTACTTC. The variable domain in full, completed from reference TRBV14 and TRBJ2-7, reads EAGVTQFPSHSVIEKGQTVTLRCDPISGHDNLYWYRRVMGKEIKFLLHFVKESKQDESGMPNNRFLAERTGGTYSTLKVQPAELEDSGVYFCASSPQSFRGGEQYFGPGTRLTVT.

The chain uses TRBV28 and TRBJ1-1; maybe TRBD1 (6 bases). The length of the CDR3 is 12 residues. Germline V gives CDR1 MDHEN, CDR2 SYDVKM. V lost 6 bases to trimming and J lost 3 bases, with 8 bases between them. CDR3 DNA sequence: TGTGCCAGCAGCCCAGGGGACACTGAAGCTTTCTTT. Translated, it gives CASSPGDTEAFF.

The chain joins TRBV6-1 to TRBJ2-1, with D unresolved. V was shortened by 2 bases and J by 1 base, with 15 bases between the two germline ends. CDR1 and CDR2 from the germline V gene are MNHNS and SASEGT. The CDR3 is made up of 17 amino acids. CDR3 coding DNA: TGTGCCAGCAGTGAACTACCCTTTGACACTTCCTACAATGAGCAGTTCTTC. It encodes CASSELPFDTSYNEQFF.

V and J are TRBV7-9 and TRBJ2-2; 9 nucleotides agree with TRBD1. Looked up from germline, CDR1 is SEHNR and CDR2 is FQNEAQ (reference sequence). The CDR3 runs 18 residues. The ends lost 5 bases at V and 0 bases at J; junction bases unmatched: 10. The CDR3 region is CASSARTGTGPNTGELFF. The CDR3 DNA follows: TGTGCCAGCAGCGCCAGGACGGGGACAGGGCCGAACACCGGGGAGCTGTTTTTT.

This chain uses TRBV28 with TRBJ2-7; D is possibly TRBD1 (5 bases). The V and J ends lost 1 base and 12 bases respectively, with 10 bases between them. CDR1 and CDR2 from the germline V gene are MDHEN and SYDVKM. The CDR3 contains 11 residues. CDR3 in amino acids: CASSLFGARYF. CDR3 in DNA: TGTGCCAGCAGTTTATTTGGGGCGAGGTACTTC.

The J gene is TRBJ1-1, the V gene TRBV28; 7 nucleotides align to TRBD1. Germline V lookup: CDR1 MDHEN, CDR2 SYDVKM. This CDR3 contains 12 residues. Unmatched junction bases numbered 6, after V lost 6 bases and J lost 8 bases. CDR3 in amino acids: CASRPGQTEAFF. CDR3 coding DNA: TGTGCCAGCAGACCGGGACAGACCGAAGCTTTCTTT.

The chain couples TRBV5-1 to TRBJ1-3, with D unclear. Germline CDR1 and CDR2: SGHRS and YFSETQ. The CDR3 runs to 15 residues. The ends were cut back, 4 bases at V and 8 bases at J, with 19 bases in the middle. The CDR3 region is CASSHGRRNSDTIYF. The DNA of the CDR3 is TGCGCCAGCAGCCATGGCAGGAGGAATTCAGACACCATATATTTT.

This chain connects TRBV7-3 to TRBJ1-5; the D is unclear. Between the trimmed V and J ends, which lost 4 bases and 5 bases, there was a span of 12 bases. The CDR3 covers 14 residues. In germline, CDR1 is SGHTA, CDR2 FQGTGA. For the CDR3, the DNA is TGTGCCAGCAGCTCTACGGGCGGGGATCAGCCCCAGCATTTT. It codes for CASSSTGGDQPQHF. Complete variable domain (other parts from reference TRBV7-3 and TRBJ1-5): GAGVSQTPSNKVTEKGKYVELRCDPISGHTALYWYRQSLGQGPEFLIYFQGTGAADDSGLPNDRFFAVRPEGSVSTLKIQRTERGDSAVYLCASSSTGGDQPQHFGDGTRLSIL.

V and J are TRBV7-9 and TRBJ2-7, with 7 bases lining up with TRBD2. The CDR3 covers 15 residues. With V trimmed by 0 bases and J by 6 bases, 8 bases remained unmatched. CDR1 is SEHNR and CDR2 is FQNEAQ in the germline V gene (reference sequence). CDR3 coding DNA: TGTGCCAGCAGCTTAGCCCTGGGGGGGTTTTCCGAGCAGTACTTC. Its protein is CASSLALGGFSEQYF.

The chain carries TRBV15 and TRBJ2-1, with D perhaps TRBD1 (5 bases). CDR1 and CDR2 (germline): LNHNV, YYDKDF (reference sequence). V dropped 0 bases and J dropped 4 bases, with 13 bases sitting between them. This CDR3 has 16 amino acids. The CDR3 protein is CATSRDLNRQYNEQFF. Here the CDR3 DNA reads TGTGCCACCAGCAGAGATCTGAACAGGCAATACAATGAGCAGTTCTTC.

The chain joins TRBV11-3 to TRBJ2-5; D unresolved. The CDR3 is 14 residues long. V was shortened by 5 bases and J by 1 base, with 11 bases between the two germline ends. CDR1 is SGHNT and CDR2 is YENEEA in the germline V gene. The CDR3, as DNA: TGTGCCAGCAGCATATCCGGGTCCCAAGAGACCCAGTACTTC. It is translated as CASSISGSQETQYF.

The chain recombines TRBV21-1 with TRBJ1-4; whether TRBD1, the table's D call, matches the DNA was not checked. TRBV21-1 is flagged as a pseudogene. The length of the CDR3 is 15 residues. The CDR3 sequence: CASTTGAPTNEKLFF. In nucleotides, the CDR3 is TGTGCCAGCACTACAGGGGCCCCAACTAATGAAAAACTGTTTTTT.

This rearrangement joins TRBV6-1 to TRBJ1-4, with D possibly matching TRBD1 (5 bases). The germline V gene encodes CDR1 MNHNS and CDR2 SASEGT. The V end lost 3 bases, the J end lost 7 bases, and 15 bases lay between the germline ends. The CDR3 runs to 15 residues. The CDR3: CASSEGGGPLEKLFF. CDR3 sequence (DNA): TGTGCCAGCAGTGAGGGGGGGGGACCCCTTGAAAAACTGTTTTTT.

This chain connects TRBV9 to TRBJ1-3, with D perhaps TRBD1 (5 bases). CDR3 length: 18 residues. The germline V and J ends were trimmed by 4 bases and 0 bases, with 20 bases remaining between them. Germline V gene data show CDR1 as SGDLS and CDR2 as YYNGEE. The CDR3 protein is CASSPGGKGLYSGNTIYF. The CDR3 nucleotides read TGTGCCAGCAGCCCCGGGGGGAAGGGCCTTTACTCTGGAAACACCATATATTTT.

The gene calls are TRBV28 and TRBJ2-4, with TRBD2 identical over 11 bases. With 5 bases clipped from V and 4 bases from J, the junction kept 10 bases outside the gene matches. The CDR3 length is 17 residues. The germline CDR1 and CDR2 sequences are MDHEN and SYDVKM. The CDR3 DNA is TGTGCCAGCAGTATACATGTAGCGGGAGGGCGGAAAAACATTCAGTACTTC. It yields the protein CASSIHVAGGRKNIQYF.